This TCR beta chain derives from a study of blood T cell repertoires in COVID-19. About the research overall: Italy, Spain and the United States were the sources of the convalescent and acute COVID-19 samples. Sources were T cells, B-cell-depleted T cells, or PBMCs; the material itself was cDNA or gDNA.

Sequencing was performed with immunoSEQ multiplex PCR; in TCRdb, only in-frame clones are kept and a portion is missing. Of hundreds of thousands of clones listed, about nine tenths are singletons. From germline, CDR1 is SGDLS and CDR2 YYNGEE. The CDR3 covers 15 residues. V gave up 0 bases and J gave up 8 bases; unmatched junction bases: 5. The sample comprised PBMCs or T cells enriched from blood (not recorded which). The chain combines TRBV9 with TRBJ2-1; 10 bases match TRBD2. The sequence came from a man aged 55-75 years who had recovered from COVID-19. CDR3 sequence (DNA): TGTGCCAGCAGCGTAGGTCTAGCGGGAGAGCATGAGCAGTTCTTC. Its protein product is CASSVGLAGEHEQFF.